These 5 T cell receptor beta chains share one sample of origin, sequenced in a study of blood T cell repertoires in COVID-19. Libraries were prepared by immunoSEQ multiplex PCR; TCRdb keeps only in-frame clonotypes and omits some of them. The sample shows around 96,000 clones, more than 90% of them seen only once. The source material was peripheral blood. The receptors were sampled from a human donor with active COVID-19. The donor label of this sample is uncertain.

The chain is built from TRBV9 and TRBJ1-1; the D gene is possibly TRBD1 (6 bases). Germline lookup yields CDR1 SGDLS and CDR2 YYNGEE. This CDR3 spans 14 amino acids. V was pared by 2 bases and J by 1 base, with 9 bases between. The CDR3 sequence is CASSVRQENTEAFF. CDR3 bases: TGTGCCAGCAGCGTCAGACAGGAGAACACTGAAGCTTTCTTT. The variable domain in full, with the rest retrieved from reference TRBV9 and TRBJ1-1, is DSGVTQTPKHLITATGQRVTLRCSPRSGDLSVYWYQQSLDQGLQFLIQYYNGEERAKGNILERFSAQQFPDLHSELNLSSLELGDSALYFCASSVRQENTEAFFGQGTRLTVV.

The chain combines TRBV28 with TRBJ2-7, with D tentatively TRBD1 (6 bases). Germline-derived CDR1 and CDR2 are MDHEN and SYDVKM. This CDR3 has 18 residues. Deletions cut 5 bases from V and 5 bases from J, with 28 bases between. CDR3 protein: CASSQLSGTPRVVHEQYF. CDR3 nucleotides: TGTGCCAGCAGTCAACTCTCCGGGACACCCAGAGTAGTCCACGAGCAGTACTTC. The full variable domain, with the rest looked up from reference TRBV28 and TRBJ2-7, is DVKVTQSSRYLVKRTGEKVFLECVQDMDHENMFWYRQDPGLGLRLIYFSYDVKMKEKGDIPEGYSVSREKKERFSLILESASTNQTSMYLCASSQLSGTPRVVHEQYFGPGTRLTVT.

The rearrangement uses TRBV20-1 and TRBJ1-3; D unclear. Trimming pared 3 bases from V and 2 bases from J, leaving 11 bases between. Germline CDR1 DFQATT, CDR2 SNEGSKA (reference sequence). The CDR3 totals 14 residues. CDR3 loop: CSASKTSTGNTIYF. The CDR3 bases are TGCAGTGCTAGTAAAACTTCTACTGGAAACACCATATATTTT.

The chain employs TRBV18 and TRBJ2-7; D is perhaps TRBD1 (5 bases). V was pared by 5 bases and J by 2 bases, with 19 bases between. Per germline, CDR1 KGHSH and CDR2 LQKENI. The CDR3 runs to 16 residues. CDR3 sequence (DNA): TGTGCCAGCTCAATGAGAGGTGGTGGCAGGGCCTACGAGCAGTACTTC. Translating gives CASSMRGGGRAYEQYF.

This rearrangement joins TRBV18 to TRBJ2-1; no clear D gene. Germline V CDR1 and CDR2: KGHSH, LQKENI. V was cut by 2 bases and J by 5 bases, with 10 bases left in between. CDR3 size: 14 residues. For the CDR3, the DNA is TGTGCCAGCTCACCAGACCGAGGAAACAATGAGCAGTTCTTC. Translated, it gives CASSPDRGNNEQFF.